What follows are 18 T cell receptor beta chains derived from one specimen sequenced in a study of pediatric ulcerative colitis. The repertoire was sequenced with immunoSEQ multiplex PCR; TCRdb's copy has only in-frame clones and lacks some. Among fewer than 20,000 clones, 74% were seen once, and the ten largest hold approximately 6.3%. During colonoscopy, one to two rectal pinch biopsies were collected. Sequences were obtained from gut tissue. The receptors were gathered from a boy between 5 and 17 years old with moderate ulcerative colitis.

The chain is built from TRBV15 and TRBJ2-7; D gene ambiguous. The V end was cut by 3 bases, the J end by 0 bases, with 15 bases between. The CDR3 has 16 residues. Looked up from germline, CDR1 is LNHNV and CDR2 is YYDKDF (reference sequence). The CDR3 bases are TGTGCCACCAGCAGTGCCAGTGAGGTGCCCTCCTACGAGCAGTACTTC. Amino acid sequence: CATSSASEVPSYEQYF.

This clone was counted a few times. This chain connects TRBV2 to TRBJ1-1; D uncertain. V lost 5 bases to trimming and J lost 5 bases, with 9 bases between them. The CDR3 length is 12 residues. Germline values: CDR1 SNHLY, CDR2 FYNNEI. CDR3 in DNA: TGTGCCAGCAGTCCCATGGGGACTGAAGCTTTCTTT. Translated: CASSPMGTEAFF.

This clone was seen a few times. The gene calls are TRBV15 and TRBJ2-3; TRBD1 matches at 8 bases. CDR1 LNHNV and CDR2 YYDKDF come from the germline V gene (reference sequence). This CDR3 comprises 15 residues. J was trimmed by 4 bases and V by 0 bases; bases with no gene match: 3. The CDR3 spells CATSRDPQGADTQYF. The CDR3 nucleotides read TGTGCCACCAGCAGAGATCCACAGGGGGCAGATACGCAGTATTTT.

J is TRBJ2-7 and V is TRBV7-9, with D possibly TRBD1 on 5 matching bases. From germline, CDR1 is SEHNR and CDR2 FQNEAQ (reference sequence). Trimming took 4 bases from V and 5 from J, leaving 21 bases between them. The CDR3 is 16 amino acids. CDR3 sequence (DNA): TGTGCCAGCAGCTCCACTACGCGCAGGGTCGGCGACGAGCAGTACTTC. Translation gives CASSSTTRRVGDEQYF.

Only a few counts were recorded for this clone. The gene calls are TRBV5-4 and TRBJ2-7; 8 bases fit TRBD2. CDR3 length: 15 amino acids. V shed 3 bases and J 2 bases; nucleotides not matched to a gene: 7. Germline assignment: CDR1 SGHNT and CDR2 YYREEE (reference sequence). The CDR3 is CASSSQRESPYEQYF. CDR3 nucleotides: TGTGCCAGCAGCTCCCAGCGGGAGTCCCCCTACGAGCAGTACTTC.

Of note for this clone: A much larger clone sits a single nucleotide away, making a read error possible. The chain is built from TRBV5-4 and TRBJ2-1; 9 nucleotides line up with TRBD2. With 4 bases clipped from V and 4 bases from J, the junction kept 9 bases outside the gene matches. The germline CDR1 and CDR2 sequences are SGHNT and YYREEE (reference sequence). The CDR3 length is 16 residues. The CDR3 DNA follows: TGTGCCAGCAGCGAAGCGGGGGGCAGTCGTTACAATGAGCAGTTCTTC. Translating it yields CASSEAGGSRYNEQFF.

V usage is TRBV9 and J usage is TRBJ2-5; D remains ambiguous. With 0 bases removed from V and 0 bases from J, the gap between germline ends came to 6 bases. From germline, CDR1 is SGDLS and CDR2 YYNGEE. This CDR3 region has 14 residues. The CDR3, as DNA: TGTGCCAGCAGCGTAGGGGTTGACCAAGAGACCCAGTACTTC. This encodes CASSVGVDQETQYF.

This clone was seen once. The V gene is TRBV7-9, the J gene TRBJ2-5, with a tentative D call TRBD1 (6 bases). Trimming stripped 5 bases from V and 2 bases from J, with 18 bases between. Looked up from germline, CDR1 is SEHNR and CDR2 is FQNEAQ (reference sequence). The CDR3 sequence is 16 residues long. CDR3 in DNA: TGTGCCAGCAGCAGTTTCGGGCAGGGGTCTCAAGAGACCCAGTACTTC. It translates to CASSSFGQGSQETQYF.

This clone was counted only a few times. The chain is built from TRBV5-1 and TRBJ2-5; maybe TRBD1 (5 bases). Germline V lookup: CDR1 SGHRS, CDR2 YFSETQ. Trimming took off 4 bases at V and 5 bases at J, with 12 bases between the two ends. The CDR3 extends over 13 amino acids. The chain's CDR3 is CASSGAAHETQYF. DNA for the CDR3: TGCGCCAGCAGCGGGGCGGCCCACGAGACCCAGTACTTC.

J is TRBJ2-3 and V is TRBV27; the D is unclear. V was cut by 3 bases and J by 4 bases, with 2 bases left in between. The CDR3 length is 11 residues. CDR1 and CDR2 (germline): MNHEY, SMNVEV (reference sequence). CDR3 sequence (DNA): TGTGCCAGCAGTTTTTCAGATACGCAGTATTTT. As protein: CASSFSDTQYF.

This clone was seen once. The J gene is TRBJ1-3, the V gene TRBV6-6; the D gene is possibly TRBD1 (6 bases). V was clipped by 5 bases and J by 4 bases, with 12 bases between them. Germline V gives CDR1 MNHNY, CDR2 SVGAGI (reference sequence). The CDR3 has 14 residues. In DNA form, the CDR3 reads TGTGCCAGCAGTCCCGCGACAGGAGGAAACACCATATATTTT. Translation: CASSPATGGNTIYF.

This clone was counted between two and nine times. The chain has TRBV7-9 and TRBJ1-5; D is perhaps TRBD1 (6 bases). Trimming removed 1 base from V and 3 bases from J, with 13 bases in between. CDR1 and CDR2 from the germline V gene are SEHNR and FQNEAQ (reference sequence). The CDR3 is made up of 16 amino acids. The CDR3 spells CASSLGRGGLNQPQHF. CDR3 sequence (DNA): TGTGCCAGCAGCTTAGGGCGGGGGGGGCTCAATCAGCCCCAGCATTTT.

The V call is TRBV2, the J call TRBJ2-5, with D possibly being TRBD2 (5 bases). The CDR3 totals 15 residues. Germline loops: CDR1 SNHLY, CDR2 FYNNEI. V was trimmed by 6 bases and J by 7 bases, leaving 21 bases between them. The CDR3 DNA reads TGTGCCAGCAGCGTGGTAAACCGGGGTGGAGGGACCCAGTACTTC. Its protein product is CASSVVNRGGGTQYF.

This chain joins TRBV5-4 and TRBJ2-2; 9 bases fit TRBD2. The CDR3 sequence is 15 residues long. Trimming removed 1 base from V and 4 bases from J; junction bases left unmatched: 2. Germline V gene lookup returns CDR1 SGHNT and CDR2 YYREEE (reference sequence). CDR3 sequence (DNA): TGTGCCAGCAGCTTGAGCGGGAGGAGCACCGGGGAGCTGTTTTTT. Encoded protein: CASSLSGRSTGELFF. The full variable domain, rest sourced from reference TRBV5-4 and TRBJ2-2, is ETGVTQSPTHLIKTRGQQVTLRCSSQSGHNTVSWYQQALGQGPQFIFQYYREEENGRGNFPPRFSGLQFPNYSSELNVNALELDDSALYLCASSLSGRSTGELFFGEGSRLTVL.

The chain recombines TRBV7-6 with TRBJ2-7; D is unclear. Per the germline V gene, CDR1 is SGHVS and CDR2 is FNYEAQ. V lost 1 base to trimming and J lost 1 base, with 8 bases between them. The CDR3 totals 14 residues. CDR3 nucleotides: TGTGCCAGCAGCTTAGGAAGCGCATCCTACGAGCAGTACTTC. It specifies CASSLGSASYEQYF.

This clone was detected only a few times. The CDR3 nucleotides are TGTGCCAGCAGCCCGAACAGGGGTAGACTCTCCTACGAGCAGTACTTC. Translating it yields CASSPNRGRLSYEQYF. The gene calls are TRBV7-9 and TRBJ2-7, with 7 positions matching TRBD1. This CDR3 is built from 16 residues. The germline gives CDR1 SEHNR, CDR2 FQNEAQ (reference sequence). Trimming at V came to 5 bases and at J to 0 bases, leaving 10 bases not matched to a gene.

The V gene is TRBV25-1, the J gene TRBJ2-1; 9 nucleotides agree with TRBD2. The junction had 3 bases not matched to a gene; V was cut back by 1 base and J by 2 bases. The CDR3 runs 16 residues. CDR1 and CDR2 (germline): MGHDK, SYGVNS. CDR3 protein: CASSESAGGPYNEQFF. The CDR3 region has the DNA TGTGCCAGCAGTGAATCAGCGGGAGGCCCCTACAATGAGCAGTTCTTC.

In its sample, this clone was seen a few times. This chain uses TRBV10-2 with TRBJ2-5; 7 bases fit TRBD2. Unmatched junction bases numbered 10, after V lost 0 bases and J lost 0 bases. The germline V gene has CDR1 WSHSY and CDR2 SAAADI. This CDR3 is built from 18 residues. CDR3 bases: TGCGCCAGCAGTGAGTCTATTGCGGGGGTACCTTACCAAGAGACCCAGTACTTC. Protein product: CASSESIAGVPYQETQYF.